The source of this TCR beta chain is a study of blood T cell repertoires in COVID-19. Study-wide context: There were acute and convalescent COVID-19 samples, and they came from the United States, Italy and Spain.

Assay: immunoSEQ multiplex PCR; the TCRdb copy retains only in-frame clones and omits some. The repertoire holds approximately 400,000 clones, with around 87% as singletons. Enrolled through a virtual design, the participants were between roughly 18 and 90 years of age and came from some 26 US areas. The length of the CDR3 is 16 residues. CDR1 SEHNR and CDR2 FQNEAQ come from the germline V gene (reference sequence). Trimming took 5 bases from V and 3 from J; bases not matched to a gene: 9. This receptor was identified in a young man who had recovered from COVID-19. Sequencing was performed on PBMCs or T cells enriched from blood (not recorded which). The chain has TRBV7-9 and TRBJ2-3; 9 nucleotides line up with TRBD1. CDR3 in amino acids: CASSARTGGATDTQYF. The CDR3 DNA follows: TGTGCCAGCAGCGCGCGAACAGGGGGCGCGACAGATACGCAGTATTTT.